These T cell receptor beta chains were read from a single sample in a study of CD8+ T cells in alopecia areata. The data were produced by immunoSEQ multiplex PCR, yet TCRdb's version contains in-frame clones alone and is incomplete. Of 150,000 to 200,000 clones in the sample, roughly 64% were seen once. The sample in question was CD4+ T cells sorted from blood, obtained at week 24, from a patient treated with tofacitinib. All receptors derive from a human donor with alopecia areata. CDR3s include the opening cysteine and the closing phenylalanine or tryptophan. D genes are given only for firm matches. The size of a clone is reported for some rows only, either as once, few or many, or as a class for expanded clones.

TRBV5-1	-	-	TRBJ2-3	CASSLVGGYTDTQYF	TGCGCCAGCAGCTTGGTTGGTGGATACACAGATACGCAGTATTTT
TRBV7-2	-	-	TRBJ1-6	CASSLRQVGGSPLHF	TGTGCCAGCAGCTTAAGGCAGGTTGGCGGGTCACCCCTCCACTTT
TRBV7-9	TRBD1	few	TRBJ1-5	CASSVTGNQPQHF	TGTGCCAGCAGCGTGACAGGGAATCAGCCCCAGCATTTT
TRBV18	-	-	TRBJ1-2	CASSPATVLGYTF	TGTGCCAGCTCACCAGCTACCGTTTTGGGCTACACCTTC
TRBV30	-	-	TRBJ1-5	CAWSEGTAGGPQHF	TGTGCCTGGAGCGAGGGCACGGCCGGAGGTCCCCAGCATTTT
TRBV6-5	-	-	TRBJ1-2	CARGRPRRYTF	TGTGCCAGAGGACGGCCCCGTCGCTACACCTTC
TRBV29-1	-	-	TRBJ2-1	CSVVDGSYNEQFF	TGCAGCGTTGTCGACGGCTCCTACAATGAGCAGTTCTTC
TRBV5-6	-	-	TRBJ2-7	CASSPVGGQPYEQYF	TGTGCCAGCAGCCCGGTGGGCGGACAACCCTACGAGCAGTACTTC
TRBV15	-	few	TRBJ2-5	CATSRDHQETQYF	TGTGCCACCAGCAGAGATCACCAAGAGACCCAGTACTTC
TRBV29-1	-	few	TRBJ2-3	CSVEMTTDTQYF	TGCAGCGTTGAAATGACCACAGATACGCAGTATTTT
TRBV5-1	-	-	TRBJ1-1	CASSLTGFVSTEAFF	TGCGCCAGCAGCCTTACAGGGTTCGTGAGCACTGAAGCTTTCTTT
TRBV4-2	TRBD1	-	TRBJ2-6	CASSQETGGSGANVLTF	TGTGCCAGCAGCCAAGAAACAGGGGGCTCCGGGGCCAACGTCCTGACTTTC
TRBV27	-	-	TRBJ2-6	CASTFPGANVLTF	TGTGCCAGCACCTTTCCTGGGGCCAACGTCCTGACTTTC
TRBV5-1	-	-	TRBJ2-5	CASGKAGAAETQYF	TGCGCCAGCGGCAAGGCGGGGGCAGCTGAGACCCAGTACTTC
TRBV5-1	-	-	TRBJ2-1	CASSLEGFDNEQFF	TGCGCCAGCAGCTTGGAGGGTTTTGACAATGAGCAGTTCTTC